These T cell receptor beta chains were read from a single sample in a study of blood T cell repertoires in COVID-19. Here immunoSEQ multiplex PCR was the method, and the copy in TCRdb shows in-frame clones only, minus some. The sample consists of under 200,000 clones, around nine tenths of them appearing once. Sequencing was carried out using peripheral blood. The receptors shown here come from a man between 40 and 49 years old with active or convalescent COVID-19. The CDR3 runs from the conserved cysteine through the conserved F or W. A D gene is named only where the DNA matches it firmly. Clone size appears in some rows only: once, few, many, or a class for an expanded clone.

size	J	V	D	DNA	CDR3
once	TRBJ2-5	TRBV7-9	.	TGTGCCAGCAGCTTAGCCCACACATCTGCAGGCGGGGAGACCCAGTACTTC	CASSLAHTSAGGETQYF
.	TRBJ2-4	TRBV23-1	.	TGCGCCAGCAGTCAATCGATGAAGGGGCCGCCATTAGCCAAAAACATTCAGTACTTC	CASSQSMKGPPLAKNIQYF
.	TRBJ1-2	TRBV29-1	TRBD1	TGCAGCACCACCACAGGGGGCGACTATGGCTACACCTTC	CSTTTGGDYGYTF
.	TRBJ2-7	TRBV30	TRBD1	TGTGCCAGGGGACAGGGGGCCGGCGAGCAGTACTTC	CARGQGAGEQYF
.	TRBJ1-1	TRBV5-1	.	TGCGCCAGCAGCTTGGGCCAGGGTGGCACTGAAGCTTTCTTT	CASSLGQGGTEAFF
.	TRBJ1-4	TRBV18	.	TGTGCCAGCTCACCCGGTAGTGATCTTACGGTAGAAAAACTGTTTTTT	CASSPGSDLTVEKLFF
once	TRBJ2-5	TRBV7-9	.	TGTGCCAGCAGCTTAGCTGGAGGGACCCAGTACTTC	CASSLAGGTQYF
.	TRBJ1-1	TRBV11-2	TRBD1	TGTGCCAGCAGCGTGGGGACAGGGGATGATGAAGCTTTCTTT	CASSVGTGDDEAFF
.	TRBJ2-2	TRBV6-5	.	TGTGCCAGCCGGCGGAGAAACACCGGGGAGCTGTTTTTT	CASRRRNTGELFF
.	TRBJ1-5	TRBV28	.	TGTGCCAGCGACTTAACAGGGCAAGGTGGTGATCAGCCCCAGCATTTT	CASDLTGQGGDQPQHF
.	TRBJ1-5	TRBV18	.	TGTGCCAGCTCACCCGCGGGAGGGAATCAGCCCCAGCATTTT	CASSPAGGNQPQHF
.	TRBJ2-5	TRBV30	.	TGTGCCTGGAGCTTACCTTCCGGGACAACAGAGACCCAGTACTTC	CAWSLPSGTTETQYF
.	TRBJ2-3	TRBV5-4	.	TGTGCCAGCAGCTTGGGGCACGGGATCGGAGCTTACACAGATACGCAGTATTTT	CASSLGHGIGAYTDTQYF
.	TRBJ2-3	TRBV7-9	TRBD2	TGTGCCAACACGGGAGGGCCGGCAGATACGCAGTATTTT	CANTGGPADTQYF
.	TRBJ1-6	TRBV10-3	.	TGTGCCATCTCGAACCAGGGTTCTTCCGATTCACCCCTCCACTTT	CAISNQGSSDSPLHF
.	TRBJ2-2	TRBV30	TRBD1	TGTGCCTGGAGTGTACCCTCCTTTGGGACAGGGGGCGACACCGGGGAGCTGTTTTTT	CAWSVPSFGTGGDTGELFF
.	TRBJ1-1	TRBV28	TRBD1	TGTGCCAGCAGTTTAAGCGGACAGGGGAGTACTGAAGCTTTCTTT	CASSLSGQGSTEAFF
.	TRBJ2-7	TRBV5-1	TRBD2	TGCGCCAGCAGTTCAGTAGCGGGAGGTTACGAGCAGTACTTC	CASSSVAGGYEQYF
.	TRBJ2-7	TRBV5-6	.	TGTGCCAGCAGCTTGGTATACTCCTACGAGCAGTACTTC	CASSLVYSYEQYF
.	TRBJ2-7	TRBV6-5	TRBD1	TGTGCCAGCACCCGCCAGGGGGTGTTAGGCGAGCAGTACTTC	CASTRQGVLGEQYF
.	TRBJ2-7	TRBV6-2/TRBV6-3	TRBD2	TGTGCCAGCAGTTATTCCCTTCTGACTAGCGGGAGACTCTACGAGCAGTACTTC	CASSYSLLTSGRLYEQYF
once	TRBJ2-5	TRBV12-3/TRBV12-4	.	TGTGCCAGCAGTTCGCCGGGGCAAGAGACCCAGTACTTC	CASSSPGQETQYF
.	TRBJ1-4	TRBV6-1	.	TGTGCCAGCAGTGAAGTCGGAGGGGCGGCTAATGAAAAACTGTTTTTT	CASSEVGGAANEKLFF
.	TRBJ1-2	TRBV3-1/TRBV3-2	.	TGTGCCAGCAGCCGCGTGGGGCAGTGGGAATATGGCTACACCTTC	CASSRVGQWEYGYTF
once	TRBJ2-2	TRBV19	.	TGTGCCACCAACACACCGGGGAAGACCGGGGAGCTGTTTTTT	CATNTPGKTGELFF
.	TRBJ1-1	TRBV19	.	TGTGCCAGTAGTATCGGGTCAGGGTTCACTGAAGCTTTCTTT	CASSIGSGFTEAFF
.	TRBJ2-7	TRBV5-1	.	TGCGCCAGCAGCTTGACAGCTACTCGCTCCTACGAGCAGTACTTC	CASSLTATRSYEQYF
.	TRBJ1-4	TRBV3-1/TRBV3-2	TRBD1	TGTGCCAGCAGCCAAGCAGGGGGCCGGGAAAAACTGTTTTTT	CASSQAGGREKLFF
.	TRBJ2-2	TRBV12-3/TRBV12-4	.	TGTGCCAGCACCCTTAGTGGGGAGCTGTTTTTT	CASTLSGELFF
once	TRBJ1-3	TRBV18	.	TGTGCCAGCTCACCACAGCAACTCTCTGGAAACACCATATATTTT	CASSPQQLSGNTIYF
.	TRBJ1-1	TRBV30	.	TGTGCCTGGAGTGCTCCGGGACATGCATATTCTGAAGCTTTCTTT	CAWSAPGHAYSEAFF
.	TRBJ2-7	TRBV7-2	TRBD1	TGTGCCAGCAGCTTATCTAGGACAGGGCACTACGAGCAGTACTTC	CASSLSRTGHYEQYF
.	TRBJ1-1	TRBV10-3	.	TGTGCCATCAGTGCCAGACCCTATTCTAGGACGGACATGAACACTGAAGCTTTCTTT	CAISARPYSRTDMNTEAFF
once	TRBJ1-2	TRBV6-5	.	TGTGCCAGTAGGGGAACAGGGAAGCGTCCCTATGGCTACACCTTC	CASRGTGKRPYGYTF
.	TRBJ1-2	TRBV11-3	.	TGTGCCAGCAGCTTAGAACAGGGTTTTTATGGCTACACCTTC	CASSLEQGFYGYTF
.	TRBJ2-7	TRBV2	.	TGTGCCAGCAGTTTGGACACCCGGCTCGAGCAGTACTTC	CASSLDTRLEQYF
.	TRBJ1-5	TRBV7-9	.	TGTGCCAGCAGCGACGGAGGTCTCAATCAGCCCCAGCATTTT	CASSDGGLNQPQHF
.	TRBJ2-3	TRBV5-1	.	TGCGCCAGCAGCTTGGAGGTGCTAGTTGATACGCAGTATTTT	CASSLEVLVDTQYF
.	TRBJ2-4	TRBV7-2	TRBD1	TGTGCCAGCAGCTTAGTGGGGACAGGGTCTGATGGGAACATTCAGTACTTC	CASSLVGTGSDGNIQYF
.	TRBJ2-7	TRBV11-2	TRBD1	TGTGCCAGCAGCCCCCCGGGACAGCCCTACGAGCAGTACTTC	CASSPPGQPYEQYF
once	TRBJ1-5	TRBV19	.	TGTGCCAGTAGCCGAAAGGGGACTCCCGGCGATCAGCCCCAGCATTTT	CASSRKGTPGDQPQHF
.	TRBJ1-4	TRBV9	.	TGTGCCAGCAGCGTAGCGGTCTCAGGACTGTTTTTT	CASSVAVSGLFF
.	TRBJ1-1	TRBV2	.	TGTGCCAGCAGCGCACAGGGAAACACTGAAGCTTTCTTT	CASSAQGNTEAFF
.	TRBJ2-7	TRBV19	TRBD1	TGTGCCAGTAGTGTGGGGACAGGCGTCTCCTACGAGCAGTACTTC	CASSVGTGVSYEQYF
.	TRBJ1-5	TRBV12-5	TRBD1	TGTGCTAGTTCCTCCAGGGGGAATCAGCCCCAGCATTTT	CASSSRGNQPQHF
.	TRBJ2-3	TRBV2	.	TGTGCCAGCAGTGAAAGTAGCACAGCGTCGGGGACAGATACGCAGTATTTT	CASSESSTASGTDTQYF